A selection of T cell receptor beta chains follows, all from one sample in a study of blood T cell repertoires in COVID-19. Measured with immunoSEQ multiplex PCR; TCRdb has only the in-frame clones, and not every one. The top ten clones hold 2.5% to 3% of a sample with about 78,000 clones, nearly 90% of them seen once. The sample consisted of peripheral blood. The receptor source for this set is a man aged 65 to 85 with active or convalescent COVID-19. The CDR3 runs from the conserved cysteine through the conserved F or W. The D gene is left open where the match is weak. Clone size is not always given. Where it is, it says once, few, many or a class for expanded clones.

V	D	size	J	CDR3	DNA
TRBV10-3	-	-	TRBJ2-2	CAISSLDYNTGELFF	TGTGCCATCTCCTCTCTAGACTACAACACCGGGGAGCTGTTTTTT
TRBV19	-	-	TRBJ1-5	CASSITGESQHF	TGTGCCAGTAGTATCACCGGTGAGTCCCAGCATTTT
TRBV30	TRBD1	-	TRBJ2-3	CAWSGQGVNLDTQYF	TGTGCCTGGAGTGGACAGGGTGTTAATTTGGATACGCAGTATTTT
TRBV5-1	TRBD2	-	TRBJ2-5	CASSWGTTRQETQYF	TGCGCCAGCAGCTGGGGGACTACCCGTCAAGAGACCCAGTACTTC
TRBV9	TRBD2	-	TRBJ2-3	CASSVRAGGSTDTQYF	TGTGCCAGCAGCGTGAGAGCGGGAGGGAGCACAGATACGCAGTATTTT
TRBV5-4	-	-	TRBJ2-1	CASSLDFSSYNEQFF	TGTGCCAGCAGCTTGGATTTCTCCTCCTACAATGAGCAGTTCTTC
TRBV29-1	TRBD1	-	TRBJ1-4	CSVTRTGSGEKLFF	TGCAGCGTTACTCGGACAGGGAGCGGTGAAAAACTGTTTTTT
TRBV19	TRBD1	-	TRBJ2-5	CASSGQGTGGSPRETQYF	TGTGCCAGTAGTGGTCAGGGGACAGGGGGCTCCCCGAGGGAGACCCAGTACTTC
TRBV5-4	-	-	TRBJ1-1	CASSSKQGTTEAFF	TGTGCCAGCAGCTCGAAACAGGGTACCACTGAAGCTTTCTTT
TRBV19	-	-	TRBJ2-7	CASSIVGASSYEQYF	TGTGCCAGTAGTATAGTTGGGGCCAGCTCCTACGAGCAGTACTTC
TRBV15	TRBD1	-	TRBJ1-4	CATSSASFRGPAEKLFF	TGTGCCACCAGCAGTGCTTCCTTCAGGGGGCCAGCTGAAAAACTGTTTTTT
TRBV20-1	TRBD2	-	TRBJ2-7	CSASSASGKGGYEQYF	TGCAGTGCTAGTTCGGCTAGCGGGAAGGGCGGCTACGAGCAGTACTTC
TRBV19	-	-	TRBJ1-3	CASSRTVSDFGNTIYF	TGTGCCAGTAGCCGCACCGTCTCAGATTTCGGAAACACCATATATTTT
TRBV6-1	-	-	TRBJ1-3	CASREGPGNTIYF	TGTGCCAGCAGGGAAGGGCCGGGAAACACCATATATTTT
TRBV14	TRBD1	once	TRBJ2-7	CASSQFATGGIEQYF	TGTGCCAGCAGCCAATTCGCAACAGGGGGCATCGAGCAGTACTTC
TRBV15	-	-	TRBJ2-1	CATSRGGGVGHGNEQFF	TGTGCCACCTCAAGAGGGGGTGGAGTTGGGCACGGCAATGAGCAGTTCTTC
TRBV5-1	TRBD2	-	TRBJ2-7	CASSLVLAGEEEQYF	TGCGCCAGCAGCTTGGTACTAGCGGGAGAAGAGGAGCAGTACTTC
TRBV30	-	-	TRBJ2-5	CACTSDRRETQYF	TGTGCCTGCACCTCCGACAGACGAGAGACCCAGTACTTC
TRBV7-8	TRBD1	-	TRBJ1-2	CASSPTGGYGYTF	TGTGCCAGCAGCCCTACAGGGGGCTATGGCTACACCTTC
TRBV7-9	-	-	TRBJ2-4	CASSSQPGAKNIQYF	TGTGCCAGCAGCTCCCAGCCAGGGGCCAAAAACATTCAGTACTTC
TRBV27	-	-	TRBJ1-3	CASQRQSGNTIYF	TGTGCCAGCCAGAGACAGTCTGGAAACACCATATATTTT
TRBV4-1	-	-	TRBJ2-3	CASSQDGGRRTDTQYF	TGCGCCAGCAGCCAAGATGGTGGGAGACGCACAGATACGCAGTATTTT
TRBV9	TRBD1	-	TRBJ1-2	CASSATGTDYGYTF	TGTGCCAGCAGCGCAACCGGGACAGACTATGGCTACACCTTC
TRBV2	TRBD1	-	TRBJ1-2	CASRAGGASYGYTF	TGTGCCAGCAGAGCAGGGGGAGCTTCCTATGGCTACACCTTC
TRBV6-5	TRBD1	-	TRBJ1-2	CASSRGRDYGYTF	TGTGCCAGTAGCAGGGGGCGAGACTATGGCTACACCTTC
TRBV9	-	-	TRBJ2-5	CASSRRGGQETQYF	TGTGCCAGCAGCCGGAGGGGGGGTCAAGAGACCCAGTACTTC